Listed below are T cell receptor beta chains from one sample, sequenced in a study of CD8+ T cells in alopecia areata. Assay used: immunoSEQ multiplex PCR; TCRdb lists only in-frame clones, some missing. The sample holds about 200,000 clones, roughly three fifths seen once. Material: CD4+ T cells sorted from blood, obtained at approximately week 50, from a patient treated with tofacitinib. All receptors derive from a human donor with alopecia areata. The conserved cysteine and the conserved F or W are not part of the CDR3 here. The order of the fields is V gene, J gene, CDR3 protein.

>TRBV6-6|TRBJ2-7
ASSPVSYEQY
>TRBV30|TRBJ1-1
AWKRATEAF
>TRBV5-5|TRBJ1-1
ASSSILMNTEAF
>TRBV14|TRBJ2-7
ASSQYTGQGNEQY
>TRBV5-6|TRBJ1-2
ASSPQQGNYGYT
>TRBV2|TRBJ1-2
ASTDLGYT
>TRBV15|TRBJ2-5
ATSRAGFWETQY
>TRBV30|TRBJ1-2
AWSRDYGYT
>TRBV15|TRBJ2-7
ATSARRDSSYEQY
>TRBV20-1|TRBJ1-2
SARTGDGYT
>TRBV29-1|TRBJ2-7
SVDETGLRYEQY
>TRBV29-1|TRBJ1-2
STGSSYGYT
>TRBV9|TRBJ1-1
ASSVDRIDTEAF
>TRBV30|TRBJ1-6
AWGGQENSPLH
>TRBV14|TRBJ1-2
ASSHGQYGYT
>TRBV2|TRBJ1-1
ASSERGDGTEAF
>TRBV4-3|TRBJ2-3
ASSHRGQGTDTQY
>TRBV2|TRBJ1-4
ASSAQVVF
>TRBV29-1|TRBJ2-1
SVVTGGNNEQF
>TRBV18|TRBJ1-4
ASSPRDRDEKLF
>TRBV7-9|TRBJ2-1
ASSLGLAGTNEQF
>TRBV28|TRBJ1-5
ASSLNSNQPQH
>TRBV7-2|TRBJ2-1
ASSLAGAGRF
>TRBV29-1|TRBJ1-1
SGDRVGTEAF
>TRBV5-6|TRBJ1-1
ASSPPQGRNTEAF
>TRBV4-1|TRBJ2-1
ASSQGYSSYNEQF
>TRBV2|TRBJ1-2
ASSEQTFNYGYT
>TRBV30|TRBJ1-5
AWSGGAQWAQH
>TRBV5-1|TRBJ1-1
ASSLRMMNTEAF
>TRBV29-1|TRBJ1-5
SVEDPGLSQPQH
>TRBV29-1|TRBJ2-5
SGGLAATPKETQY
>TRBV2|TRBJ1-6
ASSEGSILRGAPLH
>TRBV7-9|TRBJ2-2
ASSLVGNTGELF
>TRBV11-3|TRBJ1-6
ASSPGSVSPLH
>TRBV5-4|TRBJ2-1
ASSDPTSLRYNEQF
>TRBV29-1|TRBJ1-2
SVERGGVAVT
>TRBV29-1|TRBJ2-3
SARVRAPDTQY
>TRBV7-2|TRBJ1-2
ASSPGQGGAVYGYT
>TRBV29-1|TRBJ1-1
SVVPTSEAF
>TRBV30|TRBJ1-6
AWTPRQGNSPLH